This TCR beta chain was identified in a study of T cells after yellow fever vaccination. Regarding this clonotype: Its antigen is unidentified.

MiXCR was run by TCRdb on the 5' RACE reads, yielding one entry per CDR3 protein. The repertoire holds under 400,000 distinct CDR3 sequences, with roughly an eighth as singletons. Trimming at V came to 4 bases and at J to 10 bases, leaving 7 bases not matched to a gene. Germline CDR1 is ENHRY and CDR2 is SYGVKD. This CDR3 is 15 amino acids long. Study conclusions and caveats: Abundant contaminating clonotypes from the bulk population could appear in FACS-sorted repertoires.

The specimen was CD4+ T cells sorted from PBMCs, collected 15 days after the yellow fever booster vaccination. This receptor was obtained from a man between 18 and 35 years old who received the YFV17D yellow fever vaccine. The chain uses TRBV10-3 and TRBJ1-6; 10 bases line up with TRBD1. CDR3 amino acids: CAISAPGTGESPLHF. The CDR3 nucleotides are TGTGCCATCAGTGCTCCCGGGACAGGGGAATCACCCCTCCACTTT.